The clone carrying this T cell receptor beta chain has just a few counts. The target antigen is unknown. The sample belongs to a study of vaccination and CD4 T cells after COVID-19. Trimming stripped 3 bases from V and 0 bases from J, with 8 bases between. This CDR3 region has 15 residues. The germline V gene encodes CDR1 LNHDA and CDR2 SQIVND (reference sequence). Documented treatment: approximately nine-day PBMC culture with coronavirus spike peptide pools or control peptides (ViraFEST assay). For ViraFEST, peptide pools expanded antigen-specific T cells, after which the TCRs were sequenced. Sequencing of the DNA from cultured CD4+ T cells was carried out with the Oncomine TCR Beta short-read assay. TCRdb itself ran the PCR reads through MiXCR, one entry per CDR3 protein. Among 14,000 or so distinct CDR3 sequences listed, roughly 26% were seen once.

The sequence was obtained from a human donor who had recovered from COVID-19. The sample consisted of CD4+ T cells from blood, cultured in vitro, taken after SARS-CoV-2 vaccination. The J gene is TRBJ2-2, the V gene TRBV19; the D is unclear. The DNA of the CDR3 is TGTGCCAGTAGTATTTCCGAAGCGAACACCGGGGAGCTGTTTTTT. This encodes CASSISEANTGELFF.